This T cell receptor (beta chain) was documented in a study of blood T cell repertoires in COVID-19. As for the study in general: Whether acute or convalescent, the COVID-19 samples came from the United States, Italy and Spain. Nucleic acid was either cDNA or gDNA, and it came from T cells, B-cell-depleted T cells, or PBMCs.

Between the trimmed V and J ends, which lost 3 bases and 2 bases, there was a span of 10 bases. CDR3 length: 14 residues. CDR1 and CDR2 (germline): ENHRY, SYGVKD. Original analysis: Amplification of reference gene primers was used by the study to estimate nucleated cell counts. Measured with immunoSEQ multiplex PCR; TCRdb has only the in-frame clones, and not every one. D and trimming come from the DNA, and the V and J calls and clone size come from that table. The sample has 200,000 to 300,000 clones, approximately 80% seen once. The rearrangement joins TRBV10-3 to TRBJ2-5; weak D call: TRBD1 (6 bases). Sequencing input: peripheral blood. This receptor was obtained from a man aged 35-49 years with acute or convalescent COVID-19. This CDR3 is CAISDRTVQETQYF. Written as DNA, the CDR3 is TGTGCCATCAGTGACAGGACAGTTCAAGAGACCCAGTACTTC.